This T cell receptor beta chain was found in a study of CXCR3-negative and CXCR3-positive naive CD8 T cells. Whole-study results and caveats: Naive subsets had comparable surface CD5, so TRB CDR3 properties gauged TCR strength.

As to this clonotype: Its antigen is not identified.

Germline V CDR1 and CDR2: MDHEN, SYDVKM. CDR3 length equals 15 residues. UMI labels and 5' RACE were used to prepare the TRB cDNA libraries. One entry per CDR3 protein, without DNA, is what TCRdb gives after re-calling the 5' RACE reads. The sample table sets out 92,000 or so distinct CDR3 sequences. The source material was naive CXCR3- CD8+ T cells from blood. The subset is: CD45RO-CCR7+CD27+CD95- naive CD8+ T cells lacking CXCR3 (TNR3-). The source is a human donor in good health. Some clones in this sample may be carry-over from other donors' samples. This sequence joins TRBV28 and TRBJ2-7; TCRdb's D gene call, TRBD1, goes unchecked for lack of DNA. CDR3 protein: CASSSWTLSSYEQYF. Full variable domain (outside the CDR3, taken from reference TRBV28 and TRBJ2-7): DVKVTQSSRYLVKRTGEKVFLECVQDMDHENMFWYRQDPGLGLRLIYFSYDVKMKEKGDIPEGYSVSREKKERFSLILESASTNQTSMYLCASSSWTLSSYEQYFGPGTRLTVT.